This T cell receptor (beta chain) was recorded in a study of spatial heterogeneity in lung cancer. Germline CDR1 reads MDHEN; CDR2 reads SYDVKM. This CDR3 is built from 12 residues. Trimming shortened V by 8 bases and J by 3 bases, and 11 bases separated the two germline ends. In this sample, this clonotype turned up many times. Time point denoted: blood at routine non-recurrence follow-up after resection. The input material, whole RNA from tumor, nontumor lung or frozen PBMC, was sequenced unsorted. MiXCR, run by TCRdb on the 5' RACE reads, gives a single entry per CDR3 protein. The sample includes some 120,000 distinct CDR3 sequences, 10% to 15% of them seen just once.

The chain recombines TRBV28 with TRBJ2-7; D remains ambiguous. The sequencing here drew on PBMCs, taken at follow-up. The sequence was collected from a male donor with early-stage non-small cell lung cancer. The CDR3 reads CASQSAGYEQYF. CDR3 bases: TGTGCCAGCCAATCGGCTGGCTACGAGCAGTACTTC.